The rows below give T cell receptor beta chains drawn from one sample of a study of CD8+CD57+ T cells in acquired aplastic anemia. Each CDR3 protein is one row after TCRdb ran MiXCR on the reads. The data hold 75,000 to 90,000 distinct CDR3 sequences, with about half observed a single time. Sequencing input: sorted CD4+, CD8+, or CD8+CD57+ T cells (not recorded which) from PBMCs. The source is a human donor in good health, serving as a control. Both conserved end residues are part of each CDR3. D genes are given only for firm matches. For some rows the clone size is stated as once, few or many, or as a class when expanded; others skip it.

J: TRBJ2-7; V: TRBV11-2; D: .; size: .; CDR3: CASTSYREQYF; DNA: TGTGCCAGCACCTCTTACCGGGAGCAGTACTTC
J: TRBJ2-2; V: TRBV4-2; D: TRBD1; size: .; CDR3: CASSQDLETGGHTGELFF; DNA: TGTGCCAGCAGCCAAGATCTGGAGACAGGGGGCCACACCGGGGAGCTGTTTTTT
J: TRBJ2-1; V: TRBV9; D: TRBD2; size: many; CDR3: CASSANQRGTDEQFF; DNA: TGTGCCAGCAGCGCGAATCAGCGGGGGACGGATGAGCAGTTCTTC
J: TRBJ2-2; V: TRBV15; D: TRBD2; size: many; CDR3: CATSGTSGGNTGELFF; DNA: TGTGCCACCAGCGGGACTAGCGGGGGGAACACCGGGGAGCTGTTTTTT
J: TRBJ2-7; V: TRBV11-3; D: TRBD2; size: many; CDR3: CASSIGSGLTYEQYF; DNA: TGTGCCAGCAGTATCGGTAGCGGGCTAACCTACGAGCAGTACTTC
J: TRBJ2-7; V: TRBV24-1; D: .; size: .; CDR3: CATGDSSEGTYEQYF; DNA: TGTGCCACCGGTGATTCCTCAGAGGGAACCTACGAGCAGTACTTC
J: TRBJ2-2; V: TRBV19; D: .; size: many; CDR3: CASTPRLAGTGELFF; DNA: TGTGCCAGTACCCCTCGGCTCGCTGGGACCGGGGAGCTGTTTTTT
J: TRBJ2-1; V: TRBV5-1; D: .; size: .; CDR3: CASSLTGTRSYNEQFF; DNA: TGCGCCAGCAGCTTGACAGGTACTAGATCCTACAATGAGCAGTTCTTC
J: TRBJ2-7; V: TRBV9; D: .; size: few; CDR3: CASSHRQGGSYEQYF; DNA: TGTGCCAGCAGCCACCGACAGGGAGGGTCCTACGAGCAGTACTTC
J: TRBJ1-2; V: TRBV12-3/TRBV12-4; D: .; size: many; CDR3: CASSLSADYGYTF; DNA: TGTGCCAGCAGTTTATCGGCAGACTATGGCTACACCTTC
J: TRBJ2-7; V: TRBV20-1; D: .; size: many; CDR3: CSARDLSFSSYEQYF; DNA: TGCAGTGCTAGAGATCTGTCTTTTTCGTCCTACGAGCAGTACTTC
J: TRBJ2-7; V: TRBV11-2; D: .; size: many; CDR3: CASGPVWPGEQYF; DNA: TGTGCCAGCGGTCCGGTGTGGCCTGGGGAGCAGTACTTC
J: TRBJ2-7; V: TRBV27; D: .; size: few; CDR3: CASSLSGGGASYEQYF; DNA: TGTGCCAGCAGTTTATCGGGTGGCGGGGCGTCCTACGAGCAGTACTTC
J: TRBJ1-5; V: TRBV6-1; D: .; size: few; CDR3: CASRPRDTQNQPQHF; DNA: TGTGCCAGCAGACCCCGGGACACTCAAAATCAGCCCCAGCATTTT
J: TRBJ2-7; V: TRBV13; D: TRBD1; size: many; CDR3: CASSSWDRTYEQYF; DNA: TGTGCCAGCAGCTCCTGGGACAGAACCTACGAGCAGTACTTC
J: TRBJ1-2; V: TRBV5-1; D: .; size: .; CDR3: CASSLFTANYGYTF; DNA: TGCGCCAGCAGCCTTTTTACGGCTAACTATGGCTACACCTTC
J: TRBJ1-2; V: TRBV10-3; D: .; size: .; CDR3: CAINVPNYGYTF; DNA: TGTGCCATCAACGTGCCCAACTATGGCTACACCTTC
J: TRBJ2-5; V: TRBV12-3/TRBV12-4; D: TRBD1; size: few; CDR3: CASRQTGYYETQYF; DNA: TGTGCCAGCAGGCAGACAGGGTATTATGAGACCCAGTACTTC
J: TRBJ2-7; V: TRBV6-1; D: TRBD1; size: .; CDR3: CAISEAAGQAFRQYF; DNA: TGTGCCATCAGTGAAGCGGCAGGACAGGCCTTTCGGCAGTACTTC
J: TRBJ2-2; V: TRBV20-1; D: .; size: many; CDR3: CSARPRLQDTGELFF; DNA: TGCAGTGCTAGACCACGATTACAGGATACCGGGGAGCTGTTTTTT
J: TRBJ1-2; V: TRBV30; D: .; size: few; CDR3: CAWSDWAEFNYGYTF; DNA: TGTGCCTGGAGTGATTGGGCAGAATTTAACTATGGCTACACCTTC
J: TRBJ2-7; V: TRBV10-1; D: TRBD1; size: .; CDR3: CASSQPGQGADEQYF; DNA: TGCGCCAGCAGTCAACCGGGACAGGGGGCCGACGAGCAGTACTTC
J: TRBJ1-1; V: TRBV5-1; D: .; size: few; CDR3: CASSLVYQGNTEAFF; DNA: TGCGCCAGCAGCTTGGTATACCAGGGAAACACTGAAGCTTTCTTT
J: TRBJ2-7; V: TRBV10-2; D: .; size: many; CDR3: CATVRASSYEQYF; DNA: TGCGCCACCGTTAGGGCGTCTTCCTACGAGCAGTACTTC
J: TRBJ2-3; V: TRBV29-1; D: .; size: .; CDR3: CSVGGQSSTDTQYF; DNA: TGCAGCGTTGGGGGGCAGTCTAGCACAGATACGCAGTATTTT
J: TRBJ1-2; V: TRBV24-1; D: .; size: many; CDR3: CATSESGFGYTF; DNA: TGTGCCACCAGTGAGTCAGGGTTCGGCTACACCTTC
J: TRBJ2-1; V: TRBV28; D: .; size: few; CDR3: CASSLGLGNEQFF; DNA: TGTGCCAGCAGTTTGGGACTGGGGAATGAGCAGTTCTTC
J: TRBJ2-7; V: TRBV2; D: .; size: many; CDR3: CASSEGHGQYF; DNA: TGTGCCAGCAGTGAAGGACACGGGCAGTACTTC